The present TCR beta chain was sequenced within a study of blood T cells in healthy people across ages. As for the study in general: In model experiments, template switching was able to capture about one barcoded beta molecule for every two T cells that were present. Study-wide results and limits: Diversity of TCR beta per million T cells declined in a roughly linear way with age.

Regarding this clonotype: Antigen: not known.

Germline CDR1 MDHEN, CDR2 SYDVKM. After removal of 4 bases from V and 3 bases from J, the junction contained 6 bases not matched to a gene. The CDR3 has 15 amino acids. A sample-barcoded 5' primer and a J-beta primer mix were used in a second PCR of roughly 7 to 11 cycles. TCRdb re-derived calls from the 5' RACE reads in MiXCR, one entry per CDR3 protein. The sample carries about 1.1 million distinct CDR3 sequences, 35% to 40% recorded once. This chain links TRBV28 with TRBJ1-1; 9 bases match TRBD1. The sequenced sample consisted of blood. This receptor was taken from a young man in good health. The CDR3 bases are TGTGCCAGCAGTTCTCCACAGGGGGCGCACACTGAAGCTTTCTTT. This translates into CASSSPQGAHTEAFF.